This T cell receptor (beta chain) is drawn from a study of vaccination effects on CD4 cells after COVID-19. Whole-study results and caveats: Whether induced by infection or by vaccine, clones showed marked clonal contraction late after vaccination.

Sequencing used immunoSEQ multiplex PCR; TCRdb keeps in-frame clones, though not all of them. The sample includes about 22,000 clones, 77% of them seen just once. About this clone itself: What it binds is not known.

Antigen-specific CD4+ T cell clonotypes were called by their expansion after viral peptide-pool culture in ViraFEST. The culture ran for 9 to 11 days, and then CD4+ T cells were isolated. Participants each got two BNT162b2 or mRNA-1273 vaccine doses. None of these healthy vaccinees had been infected with SARS-CoV-2 before vaccination. Every well got 1.5 million to 2.5 million PBMC, which were grown with around 9.2 IU/ml IL-2 and around 10 ug/ml peptides. The source of this sequence is a human donor who received a COVID-19 vaccine. The starting material was CD4+ T cells from PBMCs cultured with HCoV-NL63 spike peptides, obtained after COVID-19 vaccination.

CDR3 in amino acids: CAHYSRANYGYTF. The DNA for the CDR3 is TGTGCCCACTACAGTCGCGCTAACTATGGCTACACCTTC. The chain employs TRBV28 and TRBJ1-2; D is uncertain. Germline loops: CDR1 MDHEN, CDR2 SYDVKM. Trimming took off 11 bases at V and 0 bases at J, with 13 bases between the two ends. The CDR3 sequence is 13 residues long.